The 14 T cell receptor beta chains below were found in one sample sequenced in a study of OX40 agonist ivuxolimab in advanced cancers. Assay used: immunoSEQ multiplex PCR; TCRdb lists only in-frame clones, some missing. The sample lists about 40,000 clones, approximately 80% occurring once. The sample was CD4+ or CD8+ T cells sorted from blood, taken in a trial of the OX40 agonist ivuxolimab. These receptors were obtained from an adult with an advanced solid tumor such as melanoma, head and neck, liver or kidney cancer.

The CDR3 region is CASRTSSHTGELFF. In DNA form, the CDR3 reads TGTGCCAGCAGGACTAGCTCACACACCGGGGAGCTGTTTTTT. V and J are TRBV6-4 and TRBJ2-2; TRBD2 agrees at 7 bases. This CDR3 has 14 residues. Germline V gives CDR1 MRHNA, CDR2 SNTAGT. Unmatched junction bases numbered 4, after V lost 6 bases and J lost 3 bases.

This clone was picked up a small number of times. The V and J genes are TRBV7-9 and TRBJ1-6; TRBD1 is a possible D gene (5 bases). This CDR3 has 13 amino acids. The V gene's germline CDR1 is SEHNR and CDR2 FQNEAQ (reference sequence). V was shortened by 5 bases and J by 10 bases, with 12 bases between the two germline ends. As DNA, the CDR3 is TGTGCCAGCAGCCCCGGTTGGGGGTCACCCCTCCACTTT. This sequence encodes CASSPGWGSPLHF.

V usage is TRBV6-5 and J usage is TRBJ1-1; D gene ambiguous. The CDR3 has 14 amino acids. Germline V gives CDR1 MNHEY, CDR2 SVGAGI. V dropped 0 bases and J dropped 1 base, with 6 bases sitting between them. The CDR3, as DNA: TGTGCCAGCAGTTACTCTGGGCGGAACACTGAAGCTTTCTTT. As protein: CASSYSGRNTEAFF.

V is TRBV7-9 and J is TRBJ1-4, with TRBD1 as a possible D gene (6 bases). Per germline, CDR1 SEHNR and CDR2 FQNEAQ (reference sequence). CDR3 length equals 15 residues. V lost 5 bases and J lost 4, with 14 bases in between. CDR3: CASSPDRSLNEKLFF. The CDR3 nucleotides are TGTGCCAGCAGCCCCGACAGGAGCCTTAATGAAAAACTGTTTTTT.

The sample holds many counts of this clone. The chain couples TRBV6-5 to TRBJ2-7; 9 bases line up with TRBD1. The CDR3 runs to 14 residues. V shed 5 bases and J 2 bases; nucleotides not matched to a gene: 4. CDR1 MNHEY and CDR2 SVGAGI come from the germline V gene. Written as DNA, the CDR3 is TGTGCCAGCAGTAACCGACAGGGGGCCTACGAGCAGTACTTC. Translation gives CASSNRQGAYEQYF.

This sequence joins TRBV5-1 and TRBJ2-1; D ambiguous. The CDR3 length is 15 residues. V lost 0 bases and J lost 7, with 14 bases in between. Germline V gene sequence: CDR1 SGHRS, CDR2 YFSETQ. The CDR3 sequence: CASSLVQTYSNEQFF. Here the CDR3 DNA reads TGCGCCAGCAGCTTGGTGCAGACGTACTCAAATGAGCAGTTCTTC.

Only a few counts were recorded for this clone. The chain has TRBV12-5 and TRBJ1-1, with D maybe TRBD1 (6 bases). The germline V and J ends were trimmed by 2 bases and 5 bases, with 12 bases remaining between them. The length of the CDR3 is 14 residues. In germline, CDR1 is LGHNT, CDR2 FRNRAP. CDR3 in DNA: TGTGCTAGTGGTTTGTCCGGGGGCGAGACTGAAGCTTTCTTT. This sequence encodes CASGLSGGETEAFF.

The gene calls are TRBV4-1 and TRBJ2-7; no definite D call. The germline V and J ends were trimmed by 8 bases and 3 bases, with 2 bases remaining between them. The CDR3 totals 9 residues. Germline V lookup: CDR1 MGHRA, CDR2 YSYEKL. CDR3 in amino acids: CASGYEQYF. The CDR3 nucleotides are TGCGCCAGCGGCTACGAGCAGTACTTC.

The V gene is TRBV2, the J gene TRBJ2-7; tentatively, D is TRBD1 (6 bases). This CDR3 has 13 residues. V gave up 5 bases and J gave up 3 bases, with 11 bases separating them. The germline V gene encodes CDR1 SNHLY and CDR2 FYNNEI. CDR3 bases: TGTGCCAGCAGTCAGGGGATTTACTACGAGCAGTACTTC. Residues: CASSQGIYYEQYF.

The V and J genes are TRBV7-2 and TRBJ1-5; weak D call: TRBD1 (5 bases). Germline loops: CDR1 SGHTA, CDR2 FQGNSA. V lost 5 bases, J lost 5 bases, and 22 bases lay in between. The CDR3 is 17 residues long. The CDR3 sequence: CASSARRWGLWDQPQHF. The CDR3, as DNA: TGTGCCAGCAGCGCGCGCCGGTGGGGGTTGTGGGATCAGCCCCAGCATTTT. The full variable domain, in which reference TRBV7-2 and TRBJ1-5 provide the parts outside the CDR3, is GAGVSQSPSNKVTEKGKDVELRCDPISGHTALYWYRQSLGQGLEFLIYFQGNSAPDKSGLPSDRFSAERTGGSVSTLTIQRTQQEDSAVYLCASSARRWGLWDQPQHFGDGTRLSIL.

The gene calls are TRBV5-1 and TRBJ2-7, with TRBD2 matching 13 bases. CDR1 is SGHRS, CDR2 YFSETQ, per germline. This CDR3 has 16 residues. Trimming took 0 bases from V and 3 from J; bases not matched to a gene: 3. The CDR3 bases are TGCGCCAGCAGCTTGGAGGGGACTAGCGGGGTCTACGAGCAGTACTTC. Translating it yields CASSLEGTSGVYEQYF.

The CDR3 region is CASSSRTSGPYNEQFF. In nucleotides, the CDR3 is TGTGCCAGCAGCTCCAGGACTAGCGGACCCTACAATGAGCAGTTCTTC. The gene calls are TRBV7-9 and TRBJ2-1; 10 bases agree with TRBD2. The CDR3 has 16 residues. V lost 4 bases, J lost 2 bases, and 5 bases stayed unmatched. Germline V gene sequence: CDR1 SEHNR, CDR2 FQNEAQ (reference sequence).

The chain employs TRBV18 and TRBJ2-5; D is unclear. Germline CDR1 and CDR2: KGHSH and LQKENI. V lost 2 bases to trimming and J lost 0 bases, with 7 bases between them. CDR3 length: 14 residues. CDR3 in DNA: TGTGCCAGCTCACCAGCGACGAACCAAGAGACCCAGTACTTC. It specifies CASSPATNQETQYF.

The table lists this clone with a count of one. The chain has TRBV6-1 and TRBJ2-5, with D unresolved. Per germline, CDR1 MNHNS and CDR2 SASEGT. The CDR3 is 14 residues long. The V end lost 5 bases, the J end lost 4 bases, and 14 bases lay between the germline ends. For the CDR3, the DNA is TGTGCCAGCAGTTATCGAACGGCCTTAGAGACCCAGTACTTC. This sequence encodes CASSYRTALETQYF.